This T cell receptor beta chain was identified in a study of T-cell reconstitution after alpha-beta-depleted transplantation in children. The CDR3 totals 12 residues. Trimming at V came to 9 bases and at J to 4 bases, leaving 3 bases not matched to a gene. The germline gives CDR1 MNHEY, CDR2 SVGAGI. This clonotype was recorded at least ten times. Its antigen is not identified. Unique molecular identifiers tagged the TCRbeta library. Each CDR3 protein gets one entry after TCRdb re-called the PCR reads with MiXCR. This sample carries over 45,000 distinct CDR3 sequences, 5.5% to 7.5% of them seen once, and the ten largest clones take around 30%. Regarding the study as a whole: Some patients' high day-60 TCRbeta diversity was traced to surviving recipient T cells and thymic progenitors. T-cell counts and diversity at one year following transplant were attributed mainly to newly produced T cells. Where alpha-beta T cells came from about two months after transplant was reportedly several hundred expanded graft clones.

The V gene is TRBV6-5, the J gene TRBJ1-2; 9 nucleotides match TRBD1. Specimen: PBMCs, mostly from graft donor cells, collected 60 days after TCRalphabeta/CD19-depleted stem cell transplant. This sequence was found in a female patient younger than 10 who had a stem cell transplant for aplastic anemia, so the T cells may come from the graft donor. The CDR3 DNA follows: TGTGCCAGTCGACAGGGGGGCTATGGCTACACCTTC. This translates into CASRQGGYGYTF.